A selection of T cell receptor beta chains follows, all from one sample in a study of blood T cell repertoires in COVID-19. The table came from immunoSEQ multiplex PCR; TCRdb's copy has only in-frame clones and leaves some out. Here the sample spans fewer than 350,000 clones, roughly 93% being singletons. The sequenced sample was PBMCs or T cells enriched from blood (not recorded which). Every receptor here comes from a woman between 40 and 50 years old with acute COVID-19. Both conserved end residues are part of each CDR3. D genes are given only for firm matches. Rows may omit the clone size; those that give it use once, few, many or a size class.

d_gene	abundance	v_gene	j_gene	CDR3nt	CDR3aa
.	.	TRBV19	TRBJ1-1	TGTGCCAGTAGTATTCAAGGGGGTATGAACACTGAAGCTTTCTTT	CASSIQGGMNTEAFF
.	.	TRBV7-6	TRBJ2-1	TGTGCCAGCAGCTTAGGCCAGGCGGGGAATGAGCAGTTCTTC	CASSLGQAGNEQFF
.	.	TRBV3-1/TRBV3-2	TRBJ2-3	TGTGCCAGCGTACCCGGGGGAACAACTAGCACAGATACGCAGTATTTT	CASVPGGTTSTDTQYF
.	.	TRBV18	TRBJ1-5	TGTGCCAGCTCACCTCAAGTTCGGGGGGTAGGTCAGCCCCAGCATTTT	CASSPQVRGVGQPQHF
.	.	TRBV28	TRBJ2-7	TGTGCCAGCAGTTCTCTATACGAGCAGTACTTC	CASSSLYEQYF
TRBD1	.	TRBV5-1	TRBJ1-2	TGCGCCAGCAGCTTGGCAACGATTCGACAGGGAGGTAACTATGGCTACACCTTC	CASSLATIRQGGNYGYTF
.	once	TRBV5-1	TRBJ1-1	TGCGCCAGCAGCTTGATGAGCTCCATTAACACTGAAGCTTTCTTT	CASSLMSSINTEAFF
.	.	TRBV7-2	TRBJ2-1	TGTGCCAGCAGCTTGGGTTCGATGACTACGGGTGAGCAGTTCTTC	CASSLGSMTTGEQFF
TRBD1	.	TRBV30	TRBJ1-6	TGTGCCTGGAAAATCGAGGGGGCAAGCTATAATTCACCCCTCCACTTT	CAWKIEGASYNSPLHF
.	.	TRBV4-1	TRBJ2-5	TGCGCCAGCAGCCAAGGGGAGATAGAGACCCAGTACTTC	CASSQGEIETQYF
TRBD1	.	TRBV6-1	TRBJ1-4	TGTGCCAGCAGTGGAGACACCGGGACAGGGCGTAGTAATGAAAAACTGTTTTTT	CASSGDTGTGRSNEKLFF
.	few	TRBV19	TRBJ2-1	TGTGCCAGTAGTATCCTTTCCCGTGAGCAGTTCTTC	CASSILSREQFF
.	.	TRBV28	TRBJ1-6	TGTGCCAGCAGACAGGGTCTCGAGGCCCTCCACTTT	CASRQGLEALHF
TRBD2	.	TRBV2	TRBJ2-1	TGTGCCAGCAGTGTCGGGAGGGCCGCCAATGAGCAGTTCTTC	CASSVGRAANEQFF
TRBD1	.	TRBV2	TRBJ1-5	TGTGCCAGCAGTCAGGGGGCCGCAACTAATCAGCCCCAGCATTTT	CASSQGAATNQPQHF
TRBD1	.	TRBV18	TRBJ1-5	TGTGCCAGCTCAGTCCCCCCGGGACAGGGTCCGCCGATACACCACAATCAGCCCCAGCATTTT	CASSVPPGQGPPIHHNQPQHF
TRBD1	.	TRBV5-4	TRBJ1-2	TGTGCCAGCAGGGGACAGGGGACAAACTATGGCTACACCTTC	CASRGQGTNYGYTF
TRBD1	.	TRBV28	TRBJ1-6	TGTGCCGTTTGGGGACAGGGCACTTCACCCCTCCACTTT	CAVWGQGTSPLHF
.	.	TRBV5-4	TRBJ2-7	TGTGCCAGCAGCCTCCTGACTAGCTCCTACGAGCAGTACTTC	CASSLLTSSYEQYF
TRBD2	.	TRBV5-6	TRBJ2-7	TGTGCCAGCAGCTTGCGAGCGGGGGGCCATTCCTACGAGCAGTACTTC	CASSLRAGGHSYEQYF
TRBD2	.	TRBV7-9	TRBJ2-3	TGTGCCAGCAGGAGACTAGCGGGAGGGTTTAGCACAGATACGCAGTATTTT	CASRRLAGGFSTDTQYF
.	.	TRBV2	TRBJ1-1	TGTGCCAGCCGCGATGCCTTAAACACTGAAGCTTTCTTT	CASRDALNTEAFF
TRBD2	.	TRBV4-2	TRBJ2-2	TGTGCCAGCAGCCAAGTCCCCGGGACTAGCACCGGGGAGCTGTTTTTT	CASSQVPGTSTGELFF
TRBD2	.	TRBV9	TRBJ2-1	TGTGCCAGCAGCGCCCGGACTAGCGGGGGGGTCTTTAGCTCCTACAATGAGCAGTTCTTC	CASSARTSGGVFSSYNEQFF
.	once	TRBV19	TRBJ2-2	TGTGCCAGTAACCCGAGGCACACCGGGGAGCTGTTTTTT	CASNPRHTGELFF
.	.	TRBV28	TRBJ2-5	TGTGCCAGCAGTTTTGCCTCGGGTGCTGGGACCCAGTACTTC	CASSFASGAGTQYF
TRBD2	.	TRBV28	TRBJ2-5	TGTGCCAGCAGTTCTCTAGCGGGGGGAGCTGAGACCCAGTACTTC	CASSSLAGGAETQYF
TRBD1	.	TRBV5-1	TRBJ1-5	TGCGCCAGCAGCGCCGACAGGGGCTATCAGCCCCAGCATTTT	CASSADRGYQPQHF
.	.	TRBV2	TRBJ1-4	TGTGCCAGCAGAGGAGGTCGAAATGAAAAACTGTTTTTT	CASRGGRNEKLFF
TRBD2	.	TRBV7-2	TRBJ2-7	TGTGCCAGCAGCTTAGGGACTAGCGGGAGACGTTCCTACGAGCAGTACTTC	CASSLGTSGRRSYEQYF
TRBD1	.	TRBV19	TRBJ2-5	TGTGCCAGTAGTCTTCGGGACAGGGTAGCCGCCCAGTACTTC	CASSLRDRVAAQYF
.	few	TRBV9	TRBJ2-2	TGTGCCAGCAGCGTAGCCCTCCCGAACACCGGGGAGCTGTTTTTT	CASSVALPNTGELFF
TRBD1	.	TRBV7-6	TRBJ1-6	TGTGCCAGCAGCTCCGGGACAGATAATTCACCCCTCCACTTT	CASSSGTDNSPLHF
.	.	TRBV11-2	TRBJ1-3	TGTGCCAGCAGCTTCAGGTCGAACTCTGGAAACACCATATATTTT	CASSFRSNSGNTIYF
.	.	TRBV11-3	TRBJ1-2	TGTGCCAGCAGCGACCCAGAAACAGGATCCTATGGCTACACCTTC	CASSDPETGSYGYTF
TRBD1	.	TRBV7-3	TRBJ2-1	TGTGCCAGCAGTCAGGACAGGGTTGGCAATGAGCAGTTCTTC	CASSQDRVGNEQFF
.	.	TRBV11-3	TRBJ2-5	TGTGCCAGCAGCTTAGACCACGGGACAACTAAGACCCTCCAAGAGACCCAGTACTTC	CASSLDHGTTKTLQETQYF
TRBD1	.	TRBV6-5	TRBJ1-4	TGTGCCAGCAGACCCACAGGGGCAACTAATGAAAAACTGTTTTTT	CASRPTGATNEKLFF
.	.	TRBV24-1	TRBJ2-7	TGTGCCACCAGTGATTTAAGAAGGGAGACGGTCAGTGGCGAGCAGTACTTC	CATSDLRRETVSGEQYF
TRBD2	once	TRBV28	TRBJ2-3	TGTGCCAGCAGTTCCACTAGCGGGGGGAACACAGATACGCAGTATTTT	CASSSTSGGNTDTQYF
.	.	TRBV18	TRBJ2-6	TGTGCCAGCTCACCGCCGGGGTTCTCTGGGGCCAACGTCCTGACTTTC	CASSPPGFSGANVLTF
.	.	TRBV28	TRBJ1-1	TGTGCCAGCAGCCGACAGGCGGGTGAAGCTTTCTTT	CASSRQAGEAFF
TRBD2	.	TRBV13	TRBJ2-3	TGTGCCAGCAGCTTAGGTAGGCTAGCGGCTCTAGGGACAGATACGCAGTATTTT	CASSLGRLAALGTDTQYF
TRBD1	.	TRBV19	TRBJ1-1	TGTGCCAGTAGTATAGACCGGGACAGGGGGCTAGACACTGAAGCTTTCTTT	CASSIDRDRGLDTEAFF
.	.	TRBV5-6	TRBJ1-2	TGTGCCAGCAGCTCTGCCTCAGGGAACTATGGCTACACCTTC	CASSSASGNYGYTF
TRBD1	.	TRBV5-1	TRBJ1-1	TGCGCCAGCAGCTTGGGGGGACAGCCAGAGGGGGCTTTCTTT	CASSLGGQPEGAFF
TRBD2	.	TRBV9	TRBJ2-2	TGTGCCAGCAGCTCTCGAAGTAGCGGGGGGGCCGGGGAGCTGTTTTTT	CASSSRSSGGAGELFF
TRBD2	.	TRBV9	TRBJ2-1	TGTGCCAGCAGCGTAACTAGCGGGAGGTCTGAGCAGTTCTTC	CASSVTSGRSEQFF
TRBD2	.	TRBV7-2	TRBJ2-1	TGTGCCAGCAGCTTATCTGCGGGGGTCACCTACAATGAGCAGTTCTTC	CASSLSAGVTYNEQFF
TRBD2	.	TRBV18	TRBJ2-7	TGTGCCAGCTCTAGCCGAGGGGGCAAGCGGGAGGCCGCCTACGAGCAGTACTTC	CASSSRGGKREAAYEQYF
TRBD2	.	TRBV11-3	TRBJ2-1	TGTGCCAGCAGCTTAAGGGGTAGCGGGGGGAATGAGCAGTTCTTC	CASSLRGSGGNEQFF
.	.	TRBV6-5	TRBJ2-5	TGTGCCAGCGGGGGGGCGGGAGAGACCCAGTACTTC	CASGGAGETQYF